Listed here is a single T cell receptor beta chain. Assay used: immunoSEQ multiplex PCR; TCRdb lists only in-frame clones, some missing. The sample has 55,000 to 70,000 clones, around 92% seen once. The sample originates from a study of T cell changes during pregnancy in multiple sclerosis. The ends were cut back, 5 bases at V and 2 bases at J, with 10 bases in the middle. Germline loops: CDR1 MNHEY, CDR2 SMNVEV (reference sequence). The CDR3 extends over 13 amino acids. The genes are TRBV27 and TRBJ2-7; tentatively, D is TRBD2 (6 bases). The origin of this receptor is a female donor in good health, enrolled as a control in a pregnancy study. Sequencing used peripheral blood, obtained in the second trimester of pregnancy. The CDR3 spells CASSRRGTYEQYF. The CDR3, as DNA: TGTGCCAGCAGTCGGCGGGGAACCTACGAGCAGTACTTC.